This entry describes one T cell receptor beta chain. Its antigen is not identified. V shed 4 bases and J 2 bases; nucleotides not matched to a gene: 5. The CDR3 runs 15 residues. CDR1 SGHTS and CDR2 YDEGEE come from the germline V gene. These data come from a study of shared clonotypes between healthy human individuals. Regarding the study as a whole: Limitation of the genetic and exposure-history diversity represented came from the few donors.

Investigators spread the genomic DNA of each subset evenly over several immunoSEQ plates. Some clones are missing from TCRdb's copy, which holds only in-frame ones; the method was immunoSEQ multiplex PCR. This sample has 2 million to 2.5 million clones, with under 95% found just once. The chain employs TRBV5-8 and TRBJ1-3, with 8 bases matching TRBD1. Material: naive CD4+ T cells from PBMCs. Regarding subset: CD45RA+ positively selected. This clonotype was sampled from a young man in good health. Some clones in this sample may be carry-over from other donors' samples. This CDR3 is CASSPGTGPGNTIYF. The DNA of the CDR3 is TGTGCCAGCAGCCCAGGGACAGGCCCTGGAAACACCATATATTTT.